The rows below give T cell receptor beta chains drawn from one sample of a study of cytomegalovirus exposure and HLA in healthy donors. Method: immunoSEQ multiplex PCR; TCRdb's copy keeps in-frame clones and lacks some. The sample has 200,000 to 250,000 clones, roughly four fifths seen once. The sample taken for sequencing was PBMCs. Receptor source: a girl aged 2-15 years in good health and CMV-seronegative. The conserved cysteine and the conserved F or W are not part of the CDR3 here. Each record gives: V gene, J gene, CDR3 protein.

>TRBV6-5|TRBJ1-1
ASSYNIAGPKREAF
>TRBV2|TRBJ1-2
ASSDMGQARGYT
>TRBV11-2|TRBJ1-2
ASSLDRPYGYT
>TRBV7-9|TRBJ1-3
ASSSPGQGTPGNTIY
>TRBV5-1|TRBJ1-1
ASSVGTGRAEAF
>TRBV19|TRBJ1-2
ASQTGYYGYT
>TRBV7-2|TRBJ2-3
ASSLVVDSSTDTQY
>TRBV19|TRBJ1-4
ASRTGGASNEKLF
>TRBV7-2|TRBJ1-2
ASSSDRANYGYT
>TRBV5-4|TRBJ1-3
ASSLAGGNRRGNTIY
>TRBV7-3|TRBJ2-1
ASSLSGKDNEQF
>TRBV7-9|TRBJ2-7
ASSLRGTGRGSGHEQY
>TRBV30|TRBJ2-7
AWTTQGEQY
>TRBV25-1|TRBJ1-6
ASSLGGYNSPLH
>TRBV19|TRBJ2-1
ASSIRGYTYNEQF
>TRBV4-2|TRBJ2-5
ASSLGGTQY
>TRBV29-1|TRBJ1-1
SVLLGQGWDAEAF
>TRBV7-9|TRBJ2-7
ASTGSYFYEQY
>TRBV9|TRBJ2-1
ASSVRDIEINEQF
>TRBV2|TRBJ2-7
ASRGQFYEQY
>TRBV14|TRBJ1-6
ASSQDEAYNSPLH
>TRBV7-6|TRBJ2-4
ASSPGHLLAKNIQY
>TRBV13|NA
ASSFRLSSYEQY
>TRBV27|TRBJ2-7
ASSLSGGGIYEQY
>TRBV25-1|TRBJ2-1
ATGTGGYNEQF
>TRBV29-1|TRBJ1-2
SVDQPGGEDYGYT
>TRBV5-1|TRBJ2-1
ASPHAGEQF
>TRBV10-2|TRBJ2-1
ASGLEFGEQF
>TRBV13|TRBJ2-7
ASSWGQGSPYEQY
>TRBV5-4|TRBJ2-3
ASSLDPSGTDTQY
>TRBV30|TRBJ2-2
AWRMALRDKNTGELF
>TRBV19|TRBJ2-1
ASSPGLANEQF
>TRBV12-5|TRBJ1-3
ASGLGAGRNTIY
>TRBV5-1|TRBJ2-2
ASSLEPGGTGELF
>TRBV27|TRBJ2-1
ASSLSVVREQF
>TRBV30|TRBJ1-1
AWGRGAGAGTEAF
>TRBV11-2|TRBJ1-1
ASSLANLPEAF
>TRBV14|TRBJ2-1
ASSQVIFHEQF
>TRBV18|TRBJ1-1
ASSGGPSMNTEAF
>TRBV7-8|TRBJ2-2
ASSSGAGWAGELF
>TRBV2|TRBJ2-7
ASTDSTYEQY
>TRBV18|TRBJ2-2
ASSPTPGTSRNTGELF
>TRBV27|TRBJ2-7
ASSLSDISVQY
>TRBV7-2|TRBJ2-3
ASSPGLAPTSTDTQY
>TRBV6-6|TRBJ1-1
ASSYPGTGSPEAF
>TRBV12-5|TRBJ1-6
ASGTGGSPLH
>TRBV7-9|TRBJ2-5
ASSLGGQGGQTQY
>TRBV9|TRBJ2-1
ASSRTPGTDAYNEQF
>TRBV18|TRBJ1-2
ASSHETGADT
>TRBV5-1|TRBJ2-7
ASSLAYEQY
>TRBV15|TRBJ1-5
ATSRALQGNQPQH
>TRBV25-1|TRBJ1-1
ASSTRVNTEAF
>TRBV14|TRBJ1-2
ASSQDTGVNYGYT